This T cell receptor (beta chain) comes out of a study of shared clonotypes between healthy human individuals. The wider study: A few men and a couple of women, aged 18 to 49, were donors.

This clone has only one observation. What it binds is unknown. Broader study findings: Naive CD4 clonotypes overlapped across a few donors at about 5%.

Clones were sequenced by immunoSEQ multiplex PCR, and TCRdb holds only the in-frame ones, with some missing. The sample consists of some 980,000 clones, about three quarters of them appearing once. This CDR3 is 14 amino acids long. CDR1 WNHNN and CDR2 SYGVQD come from the germline V gene (reference sequence). The V segment lost 3 bases and the J segment 4 bases; nucleotides outside the gene matches: 5. This chain joins TRBV10-1 and TRBJ2-5; 7 bases are a match to TRBD1. The receptor was isolated from a man aged 18 to 30 in good health. The sample comprised memory CD4+ T cells sorted from blood. Stated subset: CD45RA-negative fraction. The CDR3 bases are TGCGCCAGCAGTGATGGCACAGGGGTAGAGACCCAGTACTTC. Amino acid sequence: CASSDGTGVETQYF.